The rows below give T cell receptor beta chains drawn from one sample of a study of T cell changes during pregnancy in multiple sclerosis. Repertoires were generated with immunoSEQ multiplex PCR, while TCRdb's copy carries only in-frame clones and drops some. This sample has approximately 50,000 clones, with around 94% found just once. The source was CD4+ T cells from peripheral blood mononuclear cells, collected in the third trimester of pregnancy. The receptor set was obtained from a female donor with multiple sclerosis, enrolled in a pregnancy study. Both conserved end residues are part of each CDR3. The order of the fields is CDR3 protein, CDR3 DNA, clone size, J gene, V gene, D gene, CDR3 length. The D gene is left open where the match is weak. Part of the rows lack a size; the others show once, few, many or a class for expanded clones.

CDR3: CAAQGATGELFF; DNA: TGTGCCGCACAGGGGGCCACCGGGGAGCTGTTTTTT; size: .; J: TRBJ2-2; V: TRBV25-1; D: TRBD1; length: 12
CDR3: CSVDGTGTDTQYF; DNA: TGCAGCGTTGACGGGACAGGCACAGATACGCAGTATTTT; size: .; J: TRBJ2-3; V: TRBV29-1; D: TRBD1; length: 13
CDR3: CASSSGLAGGETQYF; DNA: TGTGCCAGCAGCAGCGGACTAGCGGGGGGTGAAACCCAGTACTTC; size: once; J: TRBJ2-5; V: TRBV5-5; D: TRBD2; length: 15
CDR3: CASSQVGQGDEQFF; DNA: TGCGCCAGCAGCCAAGTGGGCCAGGGCGATGAGCAGTTCTTC; size: .; J: TRBJ2-1; V: TRBV4-1; D: .; length: 14
CDR3: CASSWDRNSPLHF; DNA: TGCGCCAGCAGCTGGGACAGAAATTCACCCCTCCACTTT; size: .; J: TRBJ1-6; V: TRBV5-1; D: TRBD1; length: 13
CDR3: CASSLFGRGVSYEQYF; DNA: TGTGCCAGCAGCCTCTTCGGCAGGGGAGTTTCCTACGAGCAGTACTTC; size: .; J: TRBJ2-7; V: TRBV5-5; D: .; length: 16
CDR3: CASSQLPTLTGGANVLTF; DNA: TGCGCCAGCAGCCAACTCCCGACGCTTACGGGGGGGGCCAACGTCCTGACTTTC; size: .; J: TRBJ2-6; V: TRBV5-1; D: .; length: 18
CDR3: CASTKQETYEQYF; DNA: TGTGCCAGCACCAAACAGGAGACCTACGAGCAGTACTTC; size: .; J: TRBJ2-7; V: TRBV7-9; D: .; length: 13
CDR3: CATEVRNTEAFF; DNA: TGTGCCACCGAAGTCAGGAACACTGAAGCTTTCTTT; size: .; J: TRBJ1-1; V: TRBV28; D: .; length: 12
CDR3: CASSPSGSGQETQYF; DNA: TGTGCCAGCAGCCCCTCGGGGAGCGGACAAGAGACCCAGTACTTC; size: .; J: TRBJ2-5; V: TRBV5-6; D: .; length: 15
CDR3: CASGWRNTEAFF; DNA: TGTGCTAGTGGTTGGAGGAACACTGAAGCTTTCTTT; size: .; J: TRBJ1-1; V: TRBV12-5; D: .; length: 12
CDR3: CASSLELGSHLYEQYF; DNA: TGTGCCAGCAGCTTGGAGTTGGGGAGTCACCTTTACGAGCAGTACTTC; size: .; J: TRBJ2-7; V: TRBV5-5; D: .; length: 16
CDR3: CASSPIMGAQETQYF; DNA: TGTGCCAGCTCACCTATCATGGGGGCCCAAGAGACCCAGTACTTC; size: .; J: TRBJ2-5; V: TRBV18; D: .; length: 15
CDR3: CASSSDAGTPNNEQFF; DNA: TGTGCCAGCAGCTCAGACGCCGGGACACCCAACAATGAGCAGTTCTTC; size: .; J: TRBJ2-1; V: TRBV13; D: .; length: 16
CDR3: CASSASGQYTDTQYF; DNA: TGTGCCAGCAGTGCCTCGGGACAGTACACAGATACGCAGTATTTT; size: .; J: TRBJ2-3; V: TRBV2; D: TRBD1; length: 15
CDR3: CAISEVTGGFSGNTIYF; DNA: TGTGCCATCAGTGAGGTTACAGGGGGCTTCTCTGGAAACACCATATATTTT; size: once; J: TRBJ1-3; V: TRBV10-3; D: TRBD1; length: 17
CDR3: CSGGTSGNTGELFF; DNA: TGCAGCGGCGGGACTAGCGGCAACACCGGGGAGCTGTTTTTT; size: .; J: TRBJ2-2; V: TRBV29-1; D: TRBD2; length: 14
CDR3: CASSLAHPKGAGTGELFF; DNA: TGTGCCAGCAGCTTAGCCCACCCTAAGGGCGCGGGCACCGGGGAGCTGTTTTTT; size: .; J: TRBJ2-2; V: TRBV7-2; D: .; length: 18
CDR3: CASSLGSSYEQYF; DNA: TGTGCCAGCAGCTTAGGGAGTTCCTACGAGCAGTACTTC; size: .; J: TRBJ2-7; V: TRBV11-1; D: .; length: 13
CDR3: CASSPMTRFDSGELFF; DNA: TGCGCCAGCAGCCCAATGACTAGATTTGATTCAGGGGAGCTGTTTTTT; size: few; J: TRBJ2-2; V: TRBV5-1; D: .; length: 16
CDR3: CASSRLYGGSNTGELFF; DNA: TGTGCCAGCTCAAGACTTTACGGGGGGTCGAACACCGGGGAGCTGTTTTTT; size: .; J: TRBJ2-2; V: TRBV18; D: TRBD2; length: 17
CDR3: CATSQDFNNEQFF; DNA: TGTGCCACCAGCCAGGACTTTAACAATGAGCAGTTCTTC; size: .; J: TRBJ2-1; V: TRBV15; D: .; length: 13